One and the same sample provided the 27 T cell receptor beta chains below, sequenced in a study of cytomegalovirus exposure and HLA in healthy donors. Researchers ran the PCR with 60 Vbeta and 13 Jbeta primers. Data came from immunoSEQ multiplex PCR; TCRdb stores just in-frame clones and leaves some out. The sample records some 150,000 clones, 80% to 90% being singletons. Sequenced sample: PBMCs. All receptors come from a woman in her 40s in good health and CMV-seropositive.

The chain combines TRBV14 with TRBJ2-7, with 10 bases that match TRBD2. There are 16 residues in the CDR3. V trimming: 4 bases; J trimming: 2 bases; junction bases outside the gene matches: 8. Germline CDR1 SGHDN, CDR2 FVKESK. The chain's CDR3 is CASSLRLAGEPYEQYF. The CDR3 coding sequence is TGTGCCAGCAGCCTCAGACTAGCGGGTGAGCCCTACGAGCAGTACTTC.

The J gene is TRBJ1-2, the V gene TRBV18, with D possibly being TRBD1 (6 bases). Trimming removed 3 bases from V and 0 bases from J, with 11 bases in between. The CDR3 consists of 15 residues. Germline assignment: CDR1 KGHSH and CDR2 LQKENI. The CDR3 DNA sequence: TGTGCCAGCTCACCGGCAGGGGAACCTAACTATGGCTACACCTTC. Protein sequence: CASSPAGEPNYGYTF. Complete variable domain (other parts from reference TRBV18 and TRBJ1-2): NAGVMQNPRHLVRRRGQEARLRCSPMKGHSHVYWYRQLPEEGLKFMVYLQKENIIDESGMPKERFSAEFPKEGPSILRIQQVVRGDSAAYFCASSPAGEPNYGYTFGSGTRLTVV.

V and J are TRBV28 and TRBJ1-2, with D possibly being TRBD1 (6 bases). The CDR3 extends over 15 amino acids. From germline, CDR1 is MDHEN and CDR2 SYDVKM. V was trimmed by 1 base and J by 5 bases, leaving 14 bases between them. The CDR3 loop is CASSLSTGTGYGYTF. DNA of the CDR3: TGTGCCAGCAGTTTATCAACAGGGACGGGGTATGGCTACACCTTC.

The V gene is TRBV19, the J gene TRBJ2-1, with TRBD2 identical over 8 bases. The germline CDR1 and CDR2 sequences are LNHDA and SQIVND (reference sequence). There are 21 residues in the CDR3. V lost 5 bases and J lost 8; bases outside the gene matches: 29. CDR3 loop: CASSRGPESGGSIPFGDEQFF. CDR3 nucleotides: TGTGCCAGTAGTCGAGGGCCGGAAAGCGGGGGATCGATACCTTTTGGAGATGAGCAGTTCTTC.

The CDR3 protein is CASSPGGISYEQYF. The CDR3 DNA is TGTGCCAGTAGTCCGGGGGGCATCTCCTACGAGCAGTACTTC. The V and J genes are TRBV19 and TRBJ2-7; TRBD2 is a possible D gene (7 bases). Germline CDR1 is LNHDA and CDR2 is SQIVND (reference sequence). The V end was cut by 5 bases, the J end by 0 bases, with 11 bases between. This CDR3 region has 14 residues.

J is TRBJ2-4 and V is TRBV10-2; TRBD2 matches at 10 bases. This CDR3 has 17 amino acids. Germline assignment: CDR1 WSHSY and CDR2 SAAADI. Trimming took 7 bases from V and 0 from J; bases not matched to a gene: 9. The CDR3 DNA reads as TGCGCCAGCAAATTAGCGGGAGGCCCCTTAGCCAAAAACATTCAGTACTTC. It is translated as CASKLAGGPLAKNIQYF.

The chain joins TRBV11-2 to TRBJ1-2; 7 nucleotides agree with TRBD1. The CDR3 has 15 residues. Trimming took 5 bases from V and 2 from J; bases not matched to a gene: 8. Germline V gene data show CDR1 as SGHAT and CDR2 as FQNNGV. The CDR3 region has the DNA TGTGCCAGCAGCCTACAGGGACAGATAAACTATGGCTACACCTTC. This encodes CASSLQGQINYGYTF.

V gene TRBV10-1 combines with J gene TRBJ2-3, with 9 bases lining up with TRBD2. The ends lost 3 bases at V and 2 bases at J; junction bases unmatched: 3. The CDR3 consists of 15 residues. Germline loops: CDR1 WNHNN, CDR2 SYGVQD (reference sequence). The CDR3 region is CASSEAGGLTDTQYF. The CDR3 DNA is TGCGCCAGCAGTGAAGCGGGGGGCCTCACAGATACGCAGTATTTT.

This chain links TRBV6-1 with TRBJ2-1, with 8 bases matching TRBD1. In germline, CDR1 is MNHNS, CDR2 SASEGT. The CDR3 is 15 residues long. V dropped 6 bases and J dropped 9; count of bases not matched to a gene: 13. The CDR3 sequence: CASRIQGTGAGEQFF. The CDR3 region has the DNA TGTGCCAGCAGGATTCAAGGGACAGGTGCTGGTGAGCAGTTCTTC.

The V and J genes are TRBV28 and TRBJ1-5; 11 bases agree with TRBD1. V shed 6 bases, J shed 7 bases, and the junction held 5 bases outside the gene matches. This CDR3 has 14 residues. Germline V gives CDR1 MDHEN, CDR2 SYDVKM. The CDR3 here is CASRGQGAGQPQHF. The CDR3 DNA is TGTGCCAGCAGAGGACAGGGGGCAGGACAGCCCCAGCATTTT.

The V call is TRBV5-1, the J call TRBJ2-3, with 12 bases aligning to TRBD1. The V gene end was trimmed by 2 bases and the J gene end by 1 base; junction bases not matched to a gene: 5. The germline V gene has CDR1 SGHRS and CDR2 YFSETQ. CDR3 length: 17 amino acids. DNA for the CDR3: TGCGCCAGCAGCTTCCGGGACAGGGGGCTGGGCACAGATACGCAGTATTTT. Encoded protein: CASSFRDRGLGTDTQYF.

The chain employs TRBV6-5 and TRBJ2-1; no firm D call. The CDR3 sequence is 15 residues long. Looked up from germline, CDR1 is MNHEY and CDR2 is SVGAGI. The germline V and J ends were trimmed by 4 bases and 6 bases, with 16 bases remaining between them. The CDR3 sequence is CASSSDPTFSNEQFF. The DNA for the CDR3 is TGTGCCAGCAGTTCAGATCCCACCTTCTCCAATGAGCAGTTCTTC.

This chain uses TRBV21-1 with TRBJ2-3; the table's D call TRBD2 went unverified against the DNA. TRBV21-1 is reported as a pseudogene. This CDR3 spans 16 amino acids. The CDR3 nucleotides are TGTGCCAGCAGCAAAGGGGGCTTGACTAGTACGGATACGCAGTATTTT. It codes for CASSKGGLTSTDTQYF.

The gene calls are TRBV5-4 and TRBJ2-2; D perhaps matches TRBD2 (5 bases). The CDR3 consists of 13 residues. The germline V gene has CDR1 SGHNT and CDR2 YYREEE (reference sequence). V gave up 5 bases and J gave up 3 bases, with 8 bases separating them. CDR3 sequence (DNA): TGTGCCAGCAGTACGGACTACACCGGGGAGCTGTTTTTT. Protein sequence: CASSTDYTGELFF.

As for this clone: A read error may produce the germline difference seen at one junction end. CDR3 in amino acids: CASRQPRLGATYGYTF. The CDR3 nucleotides read TGTGCCAGCCGCCAACCCCGGCTGGGGGCTACCTATGGCTACACCTTC. The chain carries TRBV4-2 and TRBJ1-2, with D perhaps matching TRBD1 (6 bases). The germline V gene encodes CDR1 LGHNA and CDR2 YNFKEQ. The CDR3 spans 16 residues.

This clone was detected a few times. The chain couples TRBV27 to TRBJ2-4, with 9 nucleotides matching TRBD2. Germline-derived CDR1 and CDR2 are MNHEY and SMNVEV (reference sequence). Losses at the gene ends were 7 bases for V and 3 bases for J; bases not matched to a gene: 16. The CDR3 runs to 18 residues. The CDR3 protein is CASKGLAGKGVGKNIQYF. CDR3 nucleotides: TGTGCCAGCAAAGGGCTAGCGGGGAAAGGGGTCGGCAAAAACATTCAGTACTTC.

This rearrangement joins TRBV2 to TRBJ1-3; 10 bases agree with TRBD1. CDR3 size: 15 residues. V shed 6 bases and J 3 bases; nucleotides not matched to a gene: 5. The V gene's germline CDR1 is SNHLY and CDR2 FYNNEI. The CDR3 reads CASSSDRGIGNTIYF. The CDR3 nucleotides are TGTGCCAGCAGCTCGGACAGGGGGATTGGAAACACCATATATTTT. The full variable domain, its missing parts supplied by reference TRBV2 and TRBJ1-3, is EPEVTQTPSHQVTQMGQEVILRCVPISNHLYFYWYRQILGQKVEFLVSFYNNEISEKSEIFDDQFSVERPDGSNFTLKIRSTKLEDSAMYFCASSSDRGIGNTIYFGEGSWLTVV.

The genes are TRBV10-3 and TRBJ1-2; D perhaps matches TRBD1 (5 bases). The CDR3 spans 14 residues. Germline V gives CDR1 ENHRY, CDR2 SYGVKD. The V gene lost 2 bases and the J gene lost 6 bases, with 13 bases spanning the gap. The DNA of the CDR3 is TGTGCCATCAGTGAGGCCCCAGGGCTCGATGGCTACACCTTC. Protein sequence: CAISEAPGLDGYTF.

This sequence joins TRBV27 and TRBJ2-5, with TRBD1 identical over 8 bases. The ends lost 5 bases at V and 5 bases at J; junction bases unmatched: 13. CDR1 is MNHEY, CDR2 SMNVEV, per germline (reference sequence). CDR3 size: 16 residues. The CDR3 coding sequence is TGTGCCAGCAGTCCGATTCCCGGACAGGGCGGGGAGACCCAGTACTTC. Amino acid sequence: CASSPIPGQGGETQYF.

This clone was observed a handful of times. The genes are TRBV7-2 and TRBJ2-5; D perhaps matches TRBD2 (7 bases). The DNA end favors TRBJ2-7, so the J call may be wrong. The germline gives CDR1 SGHTA, CDR2 FQGNSA. CDR3 size: 19 residues. The CDR3 coding sequence is TGTGCCAGCAGCTTATTGGGGGGGGCGTGGGGGAGCCTCTCCTACGAGCAGTACTTC. Translation: CASSLLGGAWGSLSYEQYF.

The chain uses TRBV9 and TRBJ2-3; 15 bases fit TRBD2. CDR3 size: 18 residues. The germline V gene has CDR1 SGDLS and CDR2 YYNGEE. Trimming removed 3 bases from V and 1 base from J; junction bases left unmatched: 6. CDR3 coding DNA: TGTGCCAGCAGCGGGGGACTAGCGGGAGGTGTTCGCACAGATACGCAGTATTTT. Its translation is CASSGGLAGGVRTDTQYF.

The rearrangement uses TRBV16 and TRBJ1-4; D gene uncertain. V lost 4 bases and J lost 5, with 11 bases in between. CDR1 is KGHSY and CDR2 is FQNENV in the germline V gene. The CDR3 is made up of 14 amino acids. The CDR3 nucleotides read TGTGCCAGCAGCCGATGGGAGGCCAATGAAAAACTGTTTTTT. Protein product: CASSRWEANEKLFF.

V is TRBV5-1 and J is TRBJ1-1, with TRBD1 as a possible D gene (6 bases). V was shortened by 4 bases and J by 3 bases, with 13 bases between the two germline ends. Germline V gene sequence: CDR1 SGHRS, CDR2 YFSETQ. The CDR3 consists of 14 residues. CDR3 in amino acids: CASSRSQGYTEAFF. DNA of the CDR3: TGCGCCAGCAGCCGCTCCCAGGGGTACACTGAAGCTTTCTTT.

The V call is TRBV9, the J call TRBJ2-6, with D possibly TRBD1 on 6 matching bases. The V gene lost 3 bases and the J gene lost 1 base, with 14 bases spanning the gap. CDR3 length equals 17 residues. The V gene's germline CDR1 is SGDLS and CDR2 YYNGEE. The CDR3 loop reads CASSERDKPSGANVLTF. The DNA of the CDR3 is TGTGCCAGCAGCGAGAGGGACAAGCCGTCTGGGGCCAACGTCCTGACTTTC.

This clone was detected only once. This chain links TRBV11-3 with TRBJ2-3; TRBD1 agrees at 9 bases. The trim removed 5 bases at V and 0 bases at J, leaving 15 bases unmatched. From germline, CDR1 is SGHNT and CDR2 YENEEA. This CDR3 region has 19 residues. The CDR3 sequence: CASSPPGTGPLSSTDTQYF. The CDR3 region has the DNA TGTGCCAGCAGCCCTCCCGGGACAGGGCCGTTATCTAGCACAGATACGCAGTATTTT.

V usage is TRBV7-9 and J usage is TRBJ2-1; 11 bases fit TRBD2. After removal of 5 bases from V and 7 bases from J, the junction contained 13 bases not matched to a gene. This CDR3 has 17 amino acids. Looked up from germline, CDR1 is SEHNR and CDR2 is FQNEAQ (reference sequence). The CDR3 here is CASSKAGRLAGRNEQFF. The CDR3 nucleotides read TGTGCCAGCAGCAAGGCAGGTCGACTAGCGGGGCGGAATGAGCAGTTCTTC.

V usage is TRBV5-1 and J usage is TRBJ2-2; D is undetermined. The germline V gene encodes CDR1 SGHRS and CDR2 YFSETQ. This CDR3 has 15 amino acids. V lost 4 bases and J lost 5, with 15 bases in between. The CDR3 DNA reads TGCGCCAGCAGCAAGAAGGCCTCGGGTACCGGGGAGCTGTTTTTT. Its protein is CASSKKASGTGELFF. The entire variable domain, with the rest obtained from reference TRBV5-1 and TRBJ2-2, is as follows: KAGVTQTPRYLIKTRGQQVTLSCSPISGHRSVSWYQQTPGQGLQFLFEYFSETQRNKGNFPGRFSGRQFSNSRSEMNVSTLELGDSALYLCASSKKASGTGELFFGEGSRLTVL.